Listed below are T cell receptor beta chains from one sample, sequenced in a study of identifying expanded T cells in peripheral blood. Measured with immunoSEQ multiplex PCR; TCRdb has only the in-frame clones, and not every one. The sample holds tens of thousands of clones, 75% to 90% seen once. The sample consisted of blood. The receptors stem from a person aged 18 to 75 in good health. Each CDR3 is given with its conserved first and last residue. The order of the fields is D gene, V gene, clone size, J gene, CDR3 DNA, CDR3 protein. D genes are given only for firm matches. Expanded clones are given a class, and other clones once, few, many or no size at all.

.	TRBV7-9	.	TRBJ2-1	TGTGCCAGCAGCTTATCGACAAACAATGAGCAGTTCTTC	CASSLSTNNEQFF
TRBD1	TRBV29-1	.	TRBJ2-7	TGCAGCCCTGAGGGACAGGCCAAAGACTACGAGCAGTACTTC	CSPEGQAKDYEQYF
TRBD1	TRBV28	.	TRBJ2-2	TGTGCCAGCAGGGGGACAGGGGAGACCGGGGAGCTGTTTTTT	CASRGTGETGELFF
.	TRBV5-6	.	TRBJ2-7	TGTGCCAGCAGCTCGTACGGGACGGACGAGCAGTACTTC	CASSSYGTDEQYF
.	TRBV28	.	TRBJ1-4	TGTGCCAGCAGTTTAATTGCAGGGATGGCAAGAGGAGAGGAAAAACTGTTTTTT	CASSLIAGMARGEEKLFF
.	TRBV10-3	once	TRBJ1-4	TGTGCCATCAGTGACAGGGCCCCTGGATCCCTTAATGAAAAACTGTTTTTT	CAISDRAPGSLNEKLFF
TRBD1	TRBV6-5	.	TRBJ1-2	TGTGCCAGCAGAAGGACAGGGGGATTTAATGGCTACACCTTC	CASRRTGGFNGYTF
.	TRBV6-1	.	TRBJ2-7	TGTGCCAGCAGTTACAGGTACGAGCAGTACTTC	CASSYRYEQYF
.	TRBV19	once	TRBJ2-3	TGTGCCAGTAGTGTTCCTCCTGCAGATACGCAGTATTTT	CASSVPPADTQYF
TRBD1	TRBV7-2	.	TRBJ1-5	TGTGCCAGCAGCTTAATCACAGGGGGCGGCCAGCCCCAGCATTTT	CASSLITGGGQPQHF
TRBD2	TRBV28	.	TRBJ2-5	TGTGCCAGCAGGTGGGGGGAGGGAGGGAAAGAGACCCAGTACTTC	CASRWGEGGKETQYF
.	TRBV16	.	TRBJ1-4	TGTGCCAGCAGCCAATTAATAGGTGAAAAACTGTTTTTT	CASSQLIGEKLFF
TRBD2	TRBV5-1	.	TRBJ2-3	TGCGCCAGCAGTTCCGGGACTAGCGGGGTGGATACGCAGTATTTT	CASSSGTSGVDTQYF
.	TRBV5-6	once	TRBJ1-2	TGTGCCAGCAGCTTGGGAGGGTTTGGCTACACCTTC	CASSLGGFGYTF
TRBD2	TRBV6-5	.	TRBJ2-5	TGTGCCAGCAGCTCTAGCGGGGTGAGAGGAACCCAGTACTTC	CASSSSGVRGTQYF
.	TRBV27	.	TRBJ1-4	TGTGCCAGCAGTAAGGTTCGAGGGAATGAAAAACTGTTTTTT	CASSKVRGNEKLFF
.	TRBV9	.	TRBJ2-1	TGTGCCAGCAGCGTACAGTCGTACAATGAGCAGTTCTTC	CASSVQSYNEQFF
TRBD2	TRBV11-1	.	TRBJ2-4	TGTGCCAGCAGCTTAGGTTCTAGCGGGCTAGCCAAAAACATTCAGTACTTC	CASSLGSSGLAKNIQYF
.	TRBV7-2	.	TRBJ1-4	TGTGCCAGCAGCTTAGGTGGACAGTTAGAAAAACTGTTTTTT	CASSLGGQLEKLFF
.	TRBV6-5	.	TRBJ2-7	TGTGCCAGCGGGACCCTGACCTACGAGCAGTACTTC	CASGTLTYEQYF
.	TRBV28	.	TRBJ2-5	TGTGCCAGCAGTTTACCCCGGACGGGTTCAGAGACCCAGTACTTC	CASSLPRTGSETQYF
TRBD1	TRBV7-2	.	TRBJ2-3	TGTGCCAGCAGCTTAGGCGGACAGGGGGGAGCAGATACGCAGTATTTT	CASSLGGQGGADTQYF
TRBD1	TRBV2	.	TRBJ2-5	TGTGCCAGCAGTGGTCAGGTCGGGACAGGCCAAGAGACCCAGTACTTC	CASSGQVGTGQETQYF
TRBD1	TRBV15	.	TRBJ1-4	TGCGCCACCAGCAGACAAACCCCAGACAGGGGAGGTGAAAAACTGTTTTTT	CATSRQTPDRGGEKLFF
TRBD2	TRBV7-2	.	TRBJ2-5	TGTGCCAGCAGCTTAGAAGCAGCGGGGGGGCGAGAGACCCAGTACTTC	CASSLEAAGGRETQYF
.	TRBV28	.	TRBJ2-7	TGTGCCAGCCGATCCCCCCGGGACAAGCGCTCCTACGAGCAGTACTTC	CASRSPRDKRSYEQYF
.	TRBV5-6	.	TRBJ2-1	TGTGCCAGCAGCTTTCAGGGCGCGGTCGTCTCCTACAATGAGCAGTTCTTC	CASSFQGAVVSYNEQFF
TRBD2	TRBV7-2	.	TRBJ2-1	TGTGCCAGCAGCCCCAGCGGGAGCACCGGCAATGAGCAGTTCTTC	CASSPSGSTGNEQFF
TRBD1	TRBV28	.	TRBJ1-2	TGTGCCAGCAGTTTATATCCGGGACAGGGAGATGGCTACACCTTC	CASSLYPGQGDGYTF
.	TRBV28	.	TRBJ1-1	TGTGCCAGCGGAGCCCGGGACCTTACCGAAGCTTTCTTT	CASGARDLTEAFF
.	TRBV15	few	TRBJ2-7	TGTGCCACCAGCAGAGATCCGGGGCCCTACGAGCAGTACTTC	CATSRDPGPYEQYF
.	TRBV28	once	TRBJ2-7	TGTGCCAGCAGTTTCTCAGCGGTCTACGCTGGCTACGAGCAGTACTTC	CASSFSAVYAGYEQYF
.	TRBV4-1	.	TRBJ1-4	TGCGCCAGCAGCCCCATGGCGGGAAAACTGTTTTTT	CASSPMAGKLFF
.	TRBV19	.	TRBJ2-6	TGTGCCAGTAGTATAGTCGCCTCTGGGGCCAACGTCCTGACTTTC	CASSIVASGANVLTF
.	TRBV4-1	.	TRBJ2-3	TGCGCCAGCAGCAGGGTTGGATCGGGGGGCACAGATACGCAGTATTTT	CASSRVGSGGTDTQYF
.	TRBV5-1	.	TRBJ2-1	TGCGCCAGCAGCTTGGGACAACCCCAAGAGCAGTTCTTC	CASSLGQPQEQFF
TRBD2	TRBV9	.	TRBJ2-1	TGTGCCAGCAGCGGCCGCACTAGCGGGGGGGCGGGAGAGCAGTTCTTC	CASSGRTSGGAGEQFF
TRBD1	TRBV9	.	TRBJ2-2	TGTGCCAGCAGCGTTCGGGGCAGGGGGCACACCGGGGAGCTGTTTTTT	CASSVRGRGHTGELFF
TRBD1	TRBV14	.	TRBJ2-1	TGTGCCAGCAGCCAAGAAACAGGGGTCAATGAGCAGTTCTTC	CASSQETGVNEQFF
.	TRBV7-6	.	TRBJ2-1	TGTGCCAGCAGCTTTAGCACCAGGGAGCAGTTCTTC	CASSFSTREQFF